The clone carrying this T cell receptor beta chain was found once. The junction and the germline gene differ at one end; a read error may be behind it. The data are from a study of blood T cells in healthy people across ages. Total RNA was isolated from each sample in quantities of at least 5.5 micrograms. A second PCR of about 7 to 12 cycles used a sample-barcoded 5' primer and a J-beta primer mix. A minimum of 3 million CDR3-containing paired-end reads was obtained for each sample. Each CDR3 protein gets one entry after TCRdb re-called the 5' RACE reads with MiXCR. The data hold about 400,000 distinct CDR3 sequences, with about half observed a single time. The CDR3 contains 16 residues.

Sequences were obtained from blood. V and J are TRBV12-3 or TRBV12-4 and TRBJ2-3; D might be TRBD2 (5 bases). The source of this sequence is a man aged 55 to 70 in good health. In nucleotides, the CDR3 is TGTGCCGGCAGCCTAGCTAAGCCCGGTGGCACAGATACGCAGTATTTT. Residues: CAGSLAKPGGTDTQYF.